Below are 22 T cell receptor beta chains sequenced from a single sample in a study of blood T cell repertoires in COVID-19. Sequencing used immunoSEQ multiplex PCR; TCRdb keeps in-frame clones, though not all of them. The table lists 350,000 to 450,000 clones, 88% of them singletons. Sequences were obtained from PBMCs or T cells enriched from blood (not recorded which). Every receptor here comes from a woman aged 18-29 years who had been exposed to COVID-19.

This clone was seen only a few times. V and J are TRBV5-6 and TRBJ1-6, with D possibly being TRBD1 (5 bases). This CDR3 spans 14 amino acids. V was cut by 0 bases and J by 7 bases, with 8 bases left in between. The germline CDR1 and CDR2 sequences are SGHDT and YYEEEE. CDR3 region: CASSLERGNSPLHF. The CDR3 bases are TGTGCCAGCAGCTTGGAAAGGGGCAATTCACCCCTCCACTTT.

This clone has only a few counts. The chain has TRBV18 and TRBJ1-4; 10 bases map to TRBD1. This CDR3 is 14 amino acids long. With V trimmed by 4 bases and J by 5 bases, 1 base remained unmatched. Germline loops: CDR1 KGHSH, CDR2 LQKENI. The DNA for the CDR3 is TGTGCCAGCTCACTGGGACAGGGGAATGAAAAACTGTTTTTT. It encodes CASSLGQGNEKLFF. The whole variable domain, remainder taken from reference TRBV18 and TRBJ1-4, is NAGVMQNPRHLVRRRGQEARLRCSPMKGHSHVYWYRQLPEEGLKFMVYLQKENIIDESGMPKERFSAEFPKEGPSILRIQQVVRGDSAAYFCASSLGQGNEKLFFGSGTQLSVL.

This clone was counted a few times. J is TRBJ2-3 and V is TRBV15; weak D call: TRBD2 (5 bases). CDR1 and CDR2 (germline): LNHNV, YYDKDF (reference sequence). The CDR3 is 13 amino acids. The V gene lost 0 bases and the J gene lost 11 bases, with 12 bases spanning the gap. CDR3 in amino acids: CATSRERGYWQYF. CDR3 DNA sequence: TGTGCCACCAGCAGAGAGAGAGGGTACTGGCAGTATTTT.

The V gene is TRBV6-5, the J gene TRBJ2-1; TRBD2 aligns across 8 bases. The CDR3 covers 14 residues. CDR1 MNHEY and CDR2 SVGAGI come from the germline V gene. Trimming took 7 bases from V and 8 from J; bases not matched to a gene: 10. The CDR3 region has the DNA TGTGCCAGCAAAAAGGGACTAGAGCCTCATGAGCAGTTCTTC. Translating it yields CASKKGLEPHEQFF.

The CDR3 region has the DNA TGTGCCAGCAGTCCAGTAGGACAGGTTCTATATGGCTACACCTTC. It is translated as CASSPVGQVLYGYTF. The chain couples TRBV6-8 to TRBJ1-2; 7 bases are shared with TRBD1. Trimming at V came to 5 bases and at J to 5 bases, leaving 11 bases not matched to a gene. Germline V gene sequence: CDR1 MNHGY, CDR2 SAAAGT. The CDR3 covers 15 residues.

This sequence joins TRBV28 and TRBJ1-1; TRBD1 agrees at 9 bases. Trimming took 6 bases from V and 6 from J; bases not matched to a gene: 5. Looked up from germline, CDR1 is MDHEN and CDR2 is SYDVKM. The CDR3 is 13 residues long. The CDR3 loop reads CASRPTGGAEAFF. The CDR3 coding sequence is TGTGCCAGCAGGCCCACAGGGGGCGCTGAAGCTTTCTTT.

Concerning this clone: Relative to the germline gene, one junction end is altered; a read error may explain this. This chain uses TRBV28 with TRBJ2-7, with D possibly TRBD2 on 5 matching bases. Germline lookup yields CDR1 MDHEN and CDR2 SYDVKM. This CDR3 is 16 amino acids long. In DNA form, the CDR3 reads TGTGCCAGCAGTTCACCGAGAACTAGTATTTCCTTCGAGCAGTACTTC. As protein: CASSSPRTSISFEQYF.

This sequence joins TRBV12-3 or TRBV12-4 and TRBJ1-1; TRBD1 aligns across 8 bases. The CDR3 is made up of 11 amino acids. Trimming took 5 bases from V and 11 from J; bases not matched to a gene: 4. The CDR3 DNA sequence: TGTGCCAGCAGTCGGACAGGGACCGCTTTCTTT. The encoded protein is CASSRTGTAFF.

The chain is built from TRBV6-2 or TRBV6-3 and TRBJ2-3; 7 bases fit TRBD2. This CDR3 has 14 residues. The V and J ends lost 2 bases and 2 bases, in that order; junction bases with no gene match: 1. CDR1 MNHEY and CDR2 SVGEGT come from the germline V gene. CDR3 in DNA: TGTGCCAGCAGTTACCGGGACTACACAGATACGCAGTATTTT. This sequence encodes CASSYRDYTDTQYF.

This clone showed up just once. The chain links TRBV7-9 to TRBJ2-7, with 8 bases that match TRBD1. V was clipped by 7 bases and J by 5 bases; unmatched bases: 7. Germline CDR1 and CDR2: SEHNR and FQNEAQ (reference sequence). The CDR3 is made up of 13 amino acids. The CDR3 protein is CASTPGTGNEQYF. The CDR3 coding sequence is TGTGCCAGCACCCCTGGGACAGGAAACGAGCAGTACTTC.

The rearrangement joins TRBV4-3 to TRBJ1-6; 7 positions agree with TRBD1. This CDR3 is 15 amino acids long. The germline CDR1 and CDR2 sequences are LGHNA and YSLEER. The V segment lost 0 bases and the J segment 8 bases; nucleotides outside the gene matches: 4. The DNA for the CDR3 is TGCGCCAGCAGCCAAGATCCGGGACAGCATTCACCCCTCCACTTT. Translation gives CASSQDPGQHSPLHF.

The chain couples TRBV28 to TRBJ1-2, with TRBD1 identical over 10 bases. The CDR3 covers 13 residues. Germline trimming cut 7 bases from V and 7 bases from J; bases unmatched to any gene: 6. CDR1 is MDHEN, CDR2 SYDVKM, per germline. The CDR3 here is CASTRQGALGYTF. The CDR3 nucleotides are TGTGCCAGCACTCGACAGGGGGCGCTTGGCTACACCTTC.

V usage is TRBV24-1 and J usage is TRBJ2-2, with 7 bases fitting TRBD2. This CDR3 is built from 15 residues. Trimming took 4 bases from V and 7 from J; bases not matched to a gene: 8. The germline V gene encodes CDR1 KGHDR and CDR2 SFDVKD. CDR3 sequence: CATSDPSREGGELFF. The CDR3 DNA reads TGTGCCACCAGTGACCCTTCCAGGGAGGGCGGGGAGCTGTTTTTT.

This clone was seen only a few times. CDR3 nucleotides: TGCGCCAGCAGCCAACAGGGCACCGGGGAGCTGTTTTTT. As protein: CASSQQGTGELFF. The rearrangement joins TRBV4-3 to TRBJ2-2, with D tentatively TRBD1 (5 bases). V dropped 2 bases and J dropped 4 bases, with 5 bases sitting between them. The CDR3 contains 13 residues. The germline V gene has CDR1 LGHNA and CDR2 YSLEER.

Here the CDR3 reads CASSLSGTGSEKLFF. In DNA, the CDR3 is TGCGCCAGCAGCTTGTCCGGGACAGGGAGTGAAAAACTGTTTTTT. The J gene is TRBJ1-4, the V gene TRBV5-1; 9 nucleotides line up with TRBD1. J was trimmed by 7 bases and V by 1 base; bases with no gene match: 5. Germline CDR1 and CDR2: SGHRS and YFSETQ. The length of the CDR3 is 15 residues.

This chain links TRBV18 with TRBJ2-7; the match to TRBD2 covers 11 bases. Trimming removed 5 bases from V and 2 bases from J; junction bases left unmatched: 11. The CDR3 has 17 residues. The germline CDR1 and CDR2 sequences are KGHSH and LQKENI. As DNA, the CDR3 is TGTGCCAGCTCATTCGGCCTAGCGGGAGGCAAGACCTACGAGCAGTACTTC. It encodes CASSFGLAGGKTYEQYF.

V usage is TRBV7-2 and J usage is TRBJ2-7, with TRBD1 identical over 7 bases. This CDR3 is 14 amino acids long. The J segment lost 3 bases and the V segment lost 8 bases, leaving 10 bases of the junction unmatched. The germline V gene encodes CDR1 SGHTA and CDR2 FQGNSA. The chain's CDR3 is CASQDPGQSYEQYF. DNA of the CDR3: TGTGCCAGCCAAGACCCGGGACAGAGCTACGAGCAGTACTTC. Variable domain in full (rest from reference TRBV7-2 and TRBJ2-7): GAGVSQSPSNKVTEKGKDVELRCDPISGHTALYWYRQSLGQGLEFLIYFQGNSAPDKSGLPSDRFSAERTGGSVSTLTIQRTQQEDSAVYLCASQDPGQSYEQYFGPGTRLTVT.

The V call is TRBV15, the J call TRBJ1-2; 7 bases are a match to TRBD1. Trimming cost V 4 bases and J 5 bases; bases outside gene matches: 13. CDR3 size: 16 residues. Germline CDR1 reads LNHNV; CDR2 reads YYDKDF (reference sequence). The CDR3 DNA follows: TGTGCCACCAGCACCTTTAACAGGGGAAGTAGGTATGGCTACACCTTC. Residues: CATSTFNRGSRYGYTF.

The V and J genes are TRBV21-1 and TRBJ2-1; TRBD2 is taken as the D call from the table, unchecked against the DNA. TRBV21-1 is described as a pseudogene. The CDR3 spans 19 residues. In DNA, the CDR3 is TGTGCCAGCAGCATCCACCGAGTTCGAGCCATTTCAGCGGACAATGAGCAGTTCTTC. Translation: CASSIHRVRAISADNEQFF.

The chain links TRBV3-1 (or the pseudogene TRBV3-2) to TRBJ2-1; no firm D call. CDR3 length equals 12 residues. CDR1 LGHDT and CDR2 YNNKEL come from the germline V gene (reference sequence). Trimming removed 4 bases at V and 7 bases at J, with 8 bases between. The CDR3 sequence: CASSLFRNEQFF. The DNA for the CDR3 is TGTGCCAGCAGCCTTTTCAGAAATGAGCAGTTCTTC.

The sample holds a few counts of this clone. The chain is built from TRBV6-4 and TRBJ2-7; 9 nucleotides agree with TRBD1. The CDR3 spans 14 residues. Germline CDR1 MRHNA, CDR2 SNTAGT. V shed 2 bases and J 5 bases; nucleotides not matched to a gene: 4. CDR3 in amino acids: CASSDGQGSHEQYF. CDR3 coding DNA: TGTGCCAGCAGTGACGGACAGGGGAGCCACGAGCAGTACTTC.

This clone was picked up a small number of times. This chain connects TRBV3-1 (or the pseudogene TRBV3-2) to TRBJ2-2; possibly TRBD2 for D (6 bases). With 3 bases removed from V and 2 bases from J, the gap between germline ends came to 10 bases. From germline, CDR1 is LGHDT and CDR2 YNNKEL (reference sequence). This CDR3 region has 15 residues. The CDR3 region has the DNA TGTGCCAGCAGCCAGGCGGGACTCAACACCGGGGAGCTGTTTTTT. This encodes CASSQAGLNTGELFF.